The sequence of this TCR beta chain was determined in a study of T-cell reconstitution after alpha-beta-depleted transplantation in children. Details on this clonotype: The antigen remains unidentified.

Researchers prepared the TCRbeta library using unique molecular identifiers, the study reports. TCRdb reanalysed the PCR reads using MiXCR and keeps one entry per CDR3 protein. The table has some 840,000 distinct CDR3 sequences, around 17% seen once; the top ten hold approximately 5%. Notes on the study in general: Newly generated T cells supplied most T-cell counts and diversity one year post-transplant. Expanded graft clones, several hundred of them, were reportedly the source of alpha-beta T cells about two months after transplant. Some patients' high day-60 TCRbeta diversity was attributed to recipient cells surviving conditioning.

Trimming stripped 7 bases from V and 0 bases from J, with 13 bases between. The CDR3 contains 15 residues. CDR1 is MNHNS, CDR2 SASEGT, per germline. The clonotype comes from a male patient younger than 18 who had a stem cell transplant for acute lymphoblastic leukemia, so the T cells may come from the graft donor. The chain is built from TRBV6-1 and TRBJ2-1; D is unclear. The sequences come from PBMCs, mostly from graft donor cells, collected 360 days after TCRalphabeta/CD19-depleted stem cell transplant. The CDR3 DNA follows: TGTGCCAGCAACATAATCGCAAGCTCCTACAATGAGCAGTTCTTC. Its translation: CASNIIASSYNEQFF.